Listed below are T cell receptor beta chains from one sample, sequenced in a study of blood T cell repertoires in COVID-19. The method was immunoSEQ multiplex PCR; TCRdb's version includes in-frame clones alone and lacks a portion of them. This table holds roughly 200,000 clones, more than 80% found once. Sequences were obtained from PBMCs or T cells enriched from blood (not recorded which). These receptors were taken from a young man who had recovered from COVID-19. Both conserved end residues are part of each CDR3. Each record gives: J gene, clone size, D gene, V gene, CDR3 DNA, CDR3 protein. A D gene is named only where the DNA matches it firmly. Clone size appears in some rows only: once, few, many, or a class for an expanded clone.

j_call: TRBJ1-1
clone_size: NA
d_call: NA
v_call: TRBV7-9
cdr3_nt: TGTGCCAGCAGCCAACAGGTTGCGAACACTGAAGCTTTCTTT
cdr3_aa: CASSQQVANTEAFF

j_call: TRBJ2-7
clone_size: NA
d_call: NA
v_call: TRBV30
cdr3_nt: TGTGCCTGGACCCAGTCCTACGAGCAGTACTTC
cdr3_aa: CAWTQSYEQYF

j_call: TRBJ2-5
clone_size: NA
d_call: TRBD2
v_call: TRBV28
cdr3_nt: TGTGCCAGCAGTCAGATCGGACTAGCGCAAGAGACCCAGTACTTC
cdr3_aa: CASSQIGLAQETQYF

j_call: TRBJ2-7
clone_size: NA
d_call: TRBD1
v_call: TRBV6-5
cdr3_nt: TGTGCCAGCAGTCTGGGACAGACCTACGAGCAGTACTTC
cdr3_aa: CASSLGQTYEQYF

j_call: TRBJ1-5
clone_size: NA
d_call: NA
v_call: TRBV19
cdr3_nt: TGTGCCAGTAGTCCGCTGGGGGCAGCCCGTCAGCCCCAGCATTTT
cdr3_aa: CASSPLGAARQPQHF

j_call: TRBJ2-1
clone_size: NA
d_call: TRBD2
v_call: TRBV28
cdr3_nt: TGTGCCAGCAGTTTATACGGGAGGGCCGATGAGCAGTTCTTC
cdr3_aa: CASSLYGRADEQFF

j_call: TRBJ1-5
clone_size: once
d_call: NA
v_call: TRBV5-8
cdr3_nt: TGTGCCAGCAGCTTGGTCGGGCGGGTTCAGCCCCAGCATTTT
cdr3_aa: CASSLVGRVQPQHF

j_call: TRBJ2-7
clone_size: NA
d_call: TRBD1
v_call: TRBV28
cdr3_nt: TGTGCCAGCACCCCTCAATCCTTCGGGACAGGGGTCATGAGGCAGTACTTC
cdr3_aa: CASTPQSFGTGVMRQYF

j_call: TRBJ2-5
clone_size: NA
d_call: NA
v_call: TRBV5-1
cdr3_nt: TGCGCCAGCAGCTTGCTCCAAGAGACCCAGTACTTC
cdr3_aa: CASSLLQETQYF

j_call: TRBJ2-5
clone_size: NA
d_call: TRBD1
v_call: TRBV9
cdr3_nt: TGTGCCAGCAGCGTAGGGGGAGGGACAGGGGTGAGGGAGACCCAGTACTTC
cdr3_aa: CASSVGGGTGVRETQYF

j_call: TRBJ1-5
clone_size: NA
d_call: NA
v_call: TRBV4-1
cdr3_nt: TGCGCCAGCAGCCACCCGGGAGCTCAGCCCCAGCATTTT
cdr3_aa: CASSHPGAQPQHF

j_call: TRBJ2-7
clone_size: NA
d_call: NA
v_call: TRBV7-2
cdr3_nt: TGTGCCAGCAGCTTACGGGGAGTTGGCTACGAGCAGTACTTC
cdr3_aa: CASSLRGVGYEQYF

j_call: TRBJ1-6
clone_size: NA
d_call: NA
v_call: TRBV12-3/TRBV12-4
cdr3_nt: TGTGCCAGTCGAGGAGGGTATAATTCACCCCTCCACTTT
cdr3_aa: CASRGGYNSPLHF

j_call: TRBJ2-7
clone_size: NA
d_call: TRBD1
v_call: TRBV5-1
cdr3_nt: TGCGCCAGCAGCCGAGGGGGACAGGAATCCTACGAGCAGTACTTC
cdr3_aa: CASSRGGQESYEQYF

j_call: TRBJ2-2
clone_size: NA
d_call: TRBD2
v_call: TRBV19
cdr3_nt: TGTGCCAGTAGTATCGGGGGGTTCACCGGGGAGCTGTTTTTT
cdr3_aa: CASSIGGFTGELFF

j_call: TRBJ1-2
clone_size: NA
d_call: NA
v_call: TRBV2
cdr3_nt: TGTGCCAGCAGAGTTACAGCCTCAGCTAACTATGGCTACACCTTC
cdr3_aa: CASRVTASANYGYTF

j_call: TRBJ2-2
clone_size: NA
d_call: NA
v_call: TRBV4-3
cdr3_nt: TGCGCCAGCCGAGGTCAGGGGAACACCGGGGAGCTGTTTTTT
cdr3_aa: CASRGQGNTGELFF

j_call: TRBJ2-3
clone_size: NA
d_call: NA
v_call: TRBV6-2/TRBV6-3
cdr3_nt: TGTGCCAGCAGTTACGCGGTCGGGCGGGGCACAGATACGCAGTATTTT
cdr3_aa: CASSYAVGRGTDTQYF

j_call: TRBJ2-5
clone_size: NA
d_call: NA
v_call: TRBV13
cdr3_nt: TGTGCCAGCAGCTCCCCGTTGGGGGCCCCTGAGACCCAGTACTTC
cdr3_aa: CASSSPLGAPETQYF

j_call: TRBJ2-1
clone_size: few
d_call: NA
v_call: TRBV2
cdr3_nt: TGTGCCAGCAGTCTCTCCAATGAGCAGTTCTTC
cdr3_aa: CASSLSNEQFF

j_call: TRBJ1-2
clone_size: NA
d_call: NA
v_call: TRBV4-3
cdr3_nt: TGCGCCAGCAGCCAACTCGGAGGGGCGGGCGGCTACACCTTC
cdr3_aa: CASSQLGGAGGYTF

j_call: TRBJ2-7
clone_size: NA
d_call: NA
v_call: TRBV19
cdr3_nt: TGTGCCCGAGTGGGGCGGTGCGAGCAGTACTTC
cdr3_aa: CARVGRCEQYF

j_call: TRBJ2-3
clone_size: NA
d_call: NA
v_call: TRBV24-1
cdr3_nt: TGTGCCACCAGTGACAACACCGGGACTCGAACAGATACGCAGTATTTT
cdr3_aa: CATSDNTGTRTDTQYF

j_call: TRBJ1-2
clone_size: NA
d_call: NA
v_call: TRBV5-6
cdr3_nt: TGTGCCAGCAGCTTGGGAGACAGCATAGGCTATGGCTACACCTTC
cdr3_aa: CASSLGDSIGYGYTF

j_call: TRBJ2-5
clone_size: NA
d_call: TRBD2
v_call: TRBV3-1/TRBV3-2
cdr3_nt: TGTGCCAGCAGCCAAGTCCCTAGCGGGAGCGTAGAGACCCAGTACTTC
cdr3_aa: CASSQVPSGSVETQYF

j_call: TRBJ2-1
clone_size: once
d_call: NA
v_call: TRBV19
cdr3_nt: TGTGCCAGTAGTACCCTCGGGACATCCTCGATGAATGAGCAGTTCTTC
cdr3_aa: CASSTLGTSSMNEQFF

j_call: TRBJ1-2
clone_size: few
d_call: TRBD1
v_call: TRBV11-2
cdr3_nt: TGTGCCAGCAGCTCGGGACAGCTGCCTGGCTACACCTTC
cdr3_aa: CASSSGQLPGYTF

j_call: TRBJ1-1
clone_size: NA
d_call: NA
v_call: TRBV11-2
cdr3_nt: TGTGCCAGCAGCTTAGATCTCAGGGTGATCGCTTTCTTT
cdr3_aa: CASSLDLRVIAFF

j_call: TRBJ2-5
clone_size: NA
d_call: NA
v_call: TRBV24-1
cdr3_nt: TGTGCCACCAGTGAACGACAGGGAGGCCAAGAGACCCAGTACTTC
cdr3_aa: CATSERQGGQETQYF

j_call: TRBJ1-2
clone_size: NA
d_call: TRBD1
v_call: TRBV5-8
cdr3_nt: TGTGCCAGCAGCTTGGGGACAGGAAACTATGGCTACACCTTC
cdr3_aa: CASSLGTGNYGYTF

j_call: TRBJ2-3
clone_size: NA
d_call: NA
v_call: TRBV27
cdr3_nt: TGTGCCAGCACCACAGGGACAGATACGCAGTATTTT
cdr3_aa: CASTTGTDTQYF

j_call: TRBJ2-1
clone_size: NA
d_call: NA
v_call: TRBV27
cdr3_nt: TGTGCCAGCAGTACTATCCTAGTTTCGTCCTACAATGAGCAGTTCTTC
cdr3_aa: CASSTILVSSYNEQFF

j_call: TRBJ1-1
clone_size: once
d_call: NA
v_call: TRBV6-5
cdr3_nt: TGTGCCAGCAGGGCCAAGGGGTTCATGAACACTGAAGCTTTCTTT
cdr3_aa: CASRAKGFMNTEAFF

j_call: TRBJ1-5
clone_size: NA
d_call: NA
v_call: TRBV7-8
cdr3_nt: TGTGCCAGCAGCTTAGATCCGAATCAGCCCCAGCATTTT
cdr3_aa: CASSLDPNQPQHF

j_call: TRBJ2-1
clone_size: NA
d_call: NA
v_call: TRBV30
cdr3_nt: TGTGCCTGGTCTGAAAAGGGGGAGCAGTTCTTC
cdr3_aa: CAWSEKGEQFF

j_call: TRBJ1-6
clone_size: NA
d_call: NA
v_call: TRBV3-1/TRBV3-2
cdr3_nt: TGTGCCAGCAGCCAAATGGGGAGAGCCCTCCACTTT
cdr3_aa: CASSQMGRALHF

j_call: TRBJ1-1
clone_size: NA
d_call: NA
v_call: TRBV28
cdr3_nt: TGTGCCAGCAGTAGACAGAACACTGAAGCTTTCTTT
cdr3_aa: CASSRQNTEAFF

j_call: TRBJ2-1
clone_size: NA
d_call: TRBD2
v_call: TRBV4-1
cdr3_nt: TGCGCCAGCAGCCCCCTCGTGCGGGGGAACTACAATGAGCAGTTCTTC
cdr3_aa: CASSPLVRGNYNEQFF

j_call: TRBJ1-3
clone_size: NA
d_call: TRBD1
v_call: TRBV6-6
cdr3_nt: TGTGCCAGCAGTCGACCCAGGGGGTTGGGCTCTGGAAACACCATATATTTT
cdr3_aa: CASSRPRGLGSGNTIYF

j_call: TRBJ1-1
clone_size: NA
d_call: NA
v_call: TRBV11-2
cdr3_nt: TGTGCCAGCAGCTTAGGTCCAAGAGGGCACACTGAAGCTTTCTTT
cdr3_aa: CASSLGPRGHTEAFF

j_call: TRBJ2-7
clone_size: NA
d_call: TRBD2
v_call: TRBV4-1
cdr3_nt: TGCGCCAGCAGCCAAGAGGTTCAAGGGACTAACTCCTACGAGCAGTACTTC
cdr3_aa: CASSQEVQGTNSYEQYF

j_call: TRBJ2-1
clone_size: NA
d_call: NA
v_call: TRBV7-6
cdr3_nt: TGTGCCAGCAGGCGGGCAGTAGGAGGGTACAATGAGCAGTTCTTC
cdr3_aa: CASRRAVGGYNEQFF

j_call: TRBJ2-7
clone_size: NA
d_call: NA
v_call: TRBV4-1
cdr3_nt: TGCGCCAGCAGCCCCCATCAGGGTGGACCCTACGAGCAGTACTTC
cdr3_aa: CASSPHQGGPYEQYF

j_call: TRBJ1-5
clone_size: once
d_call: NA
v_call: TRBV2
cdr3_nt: TGTGCCAGCAGAGGGGGACCTCAGTCCCAGCATTTT
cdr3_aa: CASRGGPQSQHF

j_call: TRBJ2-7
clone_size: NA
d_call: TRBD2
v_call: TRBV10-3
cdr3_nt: TGTGCCATCAGTGGACTAGCGGGAGGTGAGCAGTACTTC
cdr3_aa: CAISGLAGGEQYF

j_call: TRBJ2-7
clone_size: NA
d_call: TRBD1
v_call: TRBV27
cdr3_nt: TGTGCCAGCAGTTTAACACGGACAGGGGGGGGCTACGAGCAGTACTTC
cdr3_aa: CASSLTRTGGGYEQYF

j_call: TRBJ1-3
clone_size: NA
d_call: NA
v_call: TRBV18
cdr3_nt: TGTGCCAGCTCATCACGCAGTCCAGGAAACACCATATATTTT
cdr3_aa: CASSSRSPGNTIYF

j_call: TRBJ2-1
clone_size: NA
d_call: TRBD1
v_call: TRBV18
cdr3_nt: TGTGCCAGCTCAGGACAGGGATACAATGAGCAGTTCTTC
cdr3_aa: CASSGQGYNEQFF

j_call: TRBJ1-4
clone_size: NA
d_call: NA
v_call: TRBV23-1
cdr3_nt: TGCGCCAGCAGTCAAAGAGGTTCAACTAATGAAAAACTGTTTTTT
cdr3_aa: CASSQRGSTNEKLFF

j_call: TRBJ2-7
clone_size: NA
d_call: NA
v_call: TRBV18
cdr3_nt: TGTGCCAGCTCACCACAGGGGGTGGGGTACGAGCAGTACTTC
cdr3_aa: CASSPQGVGYEQYF

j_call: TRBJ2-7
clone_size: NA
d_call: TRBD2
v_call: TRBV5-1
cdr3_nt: TGCGCCAGCAGCATTAGCGGGAGCTCCTACGAGCAGTACTTC
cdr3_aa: CASSISGSSYEQYF

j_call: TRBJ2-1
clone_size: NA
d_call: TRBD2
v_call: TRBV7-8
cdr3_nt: TGTGCCAGCAGCCTCCTAGCGGGAGGCTACAATGAGCAGTTCTTC
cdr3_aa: CASSLLAGGYNEQFF

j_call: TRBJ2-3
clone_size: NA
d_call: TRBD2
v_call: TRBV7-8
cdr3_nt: TGTGCCAGCAGCCCGACTAGCGACTGGTATTTT
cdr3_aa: CASSPTSDWYF

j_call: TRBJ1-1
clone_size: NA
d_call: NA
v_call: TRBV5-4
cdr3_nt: TGTGCCAGCAGCATGGGACCTTACACTACGGAGAACACTGAAGCTTTCTTT
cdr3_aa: CASSMGPYTTENTEAFF

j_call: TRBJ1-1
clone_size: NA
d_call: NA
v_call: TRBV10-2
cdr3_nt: TGCGCCAGCAGAAGGAATGGACAGAAGAACACTGAAGCTTTCTTT
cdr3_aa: CASRRNGQKNTEAFF

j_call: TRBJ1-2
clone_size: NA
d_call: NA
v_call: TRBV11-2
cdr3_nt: TGTGCCAGCAGCTTAGGGAGGGTTCCATCCTGGGGCTACACCTTC
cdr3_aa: CASSLGRVPSWGYTF

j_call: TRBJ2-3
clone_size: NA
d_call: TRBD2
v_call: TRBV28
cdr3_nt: TGTGCCAGGGCTGGACTAGCGTTCACAGATACGCAGTATTTT
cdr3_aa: CARAGLAFTDTQYF